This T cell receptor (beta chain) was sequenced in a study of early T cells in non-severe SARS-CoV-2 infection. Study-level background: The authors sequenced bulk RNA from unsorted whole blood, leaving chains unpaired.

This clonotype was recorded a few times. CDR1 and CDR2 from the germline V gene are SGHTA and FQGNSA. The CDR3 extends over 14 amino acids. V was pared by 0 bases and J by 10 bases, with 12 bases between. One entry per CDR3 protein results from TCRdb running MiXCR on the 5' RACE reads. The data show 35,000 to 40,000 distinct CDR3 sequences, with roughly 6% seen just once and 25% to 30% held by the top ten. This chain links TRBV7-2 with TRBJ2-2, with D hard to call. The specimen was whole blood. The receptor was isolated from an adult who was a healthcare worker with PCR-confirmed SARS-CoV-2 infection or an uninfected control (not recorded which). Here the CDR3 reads CASSLAGPVVELFF. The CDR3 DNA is TGTGCCAGCAGCTTAGCGGGCCCCGTCGTGGAGCTGTTTTTT.